This T cell receptor (beta chain) stems from a study of shared clonotypes between healthy human individuals. Trimming stripped 4 bases from V and 1 base from J, with 7 bases between. Per the germline V gene, CDR1 is SNHLY and CDR2 is FYNNEI. This CDR3 is built from 13 residues. This clone was counted many times. Profiled with immunoSEQ multiplex PCR; TCRdb holds only in-frame clones, not every one. The sample shows about 1.1 million clones, about 80% of them seen only once. This clonotype was obtained from a man younger than 35 in good health. Some clones in this sample may be carry-over from other donors' samples. The sample was memory CD4+ T cells from PBMCs. The subset was: CD45RA-negative fraction. This rearrangement joins TRBV2 to TRBJ1-1; D gene uncertain. CDR3 DNA sequence: TGTGCCAGCAGTGTAGAGAGGAACACTGAAGCTTTCTTT. It translates to CASSVERNTEAFF.